Listed below are T cell receptor beta chains from one sample, sequenced in a study of human T cells and chemical hapten exposure. One entry per CDR3 protein results from TCRdb running MiXCR on the RACE reads. The table shows roughly 86,000 distinct CDR3 sequences, with about 11% occurring only once. The material sequenced was whole blood, taken in connection with sensitization to the hapten diphenylcyclopropenone (DPC). The source of these receptors is a man aged 35 to 55 with alopecia areata. Some clones in this sample may be carry-over from other donors' samples. Both conserved end residues are trimmed from each CDR3.

length | J | V | CDR3
14 | TRBJ2-3 | TRBV10-3 | AISDSKLVATDTQY
12 | TRBJ1-4 | TRBV12-3/TRBV12-4 | ASSPGTANEKLF
15 | TRBJ2-1 | TRBV2 | ASSGPGTSGVGQVLF
11 | TRBJ1-1 | TRBV28 | ASGPTVNTEAF
9 | TRBJ2-7 | TRBV20-1 | SAARCHEQY
13 | TRBJ2-2 | TRBV19 | ASSRRGRNTGELF
12 | TRBJ1-1 | TRBV28 | ASSLWGGGTEAF
12 | TRBJ2-1 | TRBV11-1 | ASSLPPSYNEQF
15 | TRBJ2-1 | TRBV20-1 | SARDATGLAGPNEQF
11 | TRBJ1-5 | TRBV12-3/TRBV12-4 | ASSETTRQPQH
14 | TRBJ2-3 | TRBV20-1 | SARDEAGGLADTQY
13 | TRBJ2-3 | TRBV6-5 | ASSSYLAGTDTQY
12 | TRBJ2-5 | TRBV20-1 | SAMASGRPETQY
13 | TRBJ1-5 | TRBV24-1 | ATSDTTPHNQPQH
15 | TRBJ2-3 | TRBV5-4 | ASTLLQTSPSPDTQY
12 | TRBJ1-1 | TRBV19 | ASSISGSVPGAF
13 | TRBJ2-3 | TRBV5-4 | ASRPGTSGLDTQY